The clone carrying this TCR beta chain was found a few times. What it recognizes is unknown. This entry belongs to a study of shared clonotypes between healthy human individuals. In the study overall: There were three CD4 naive, three CD4 memory, two CD8 naive and one CD8 memory plates per donor. General study points: Sampling covered nothing but blood. Tissue TCR repertoires likely differ from those found in blood.

From CD4+ cells came CD45RA+ naive and CD45RA-negative memory subsets. Germline V gene sequence: CDR1 LGHNA, CDR2 YNFKEQ. This CDR3 spans 14 amino acids. The ends were cut back, 0 bases at V and 1 base at J, with 4 bases in the middle. In the authors' workflow: ImmunoSEQ output held junction-only sequences without quality scores, so filtering differed. Assay used: immunoSEQ multiplex PCR; TCRdb lists only in-frame clones, some missing. V and J calls plus clone size are reproduced from that table; the DNA served to infer D and trimming. The table has roughly 1 million clones, approximately 76% seen once.

Sequenced: memory CD4+ T cells sorted from blood. Subset given: CD45RA-negative fraction. The V gene is TRBV4-2, the J gene TRBJ1-5; D ambiguous. This receptor was obtained from a young man in good health. The CDR3 loop reads CASSQEPSNQPQHF. CDR3 nucleotide sequence: TGTGCCAGCAGCCAAGAACCAAGCAATCAGCCCCAGCATTTT.